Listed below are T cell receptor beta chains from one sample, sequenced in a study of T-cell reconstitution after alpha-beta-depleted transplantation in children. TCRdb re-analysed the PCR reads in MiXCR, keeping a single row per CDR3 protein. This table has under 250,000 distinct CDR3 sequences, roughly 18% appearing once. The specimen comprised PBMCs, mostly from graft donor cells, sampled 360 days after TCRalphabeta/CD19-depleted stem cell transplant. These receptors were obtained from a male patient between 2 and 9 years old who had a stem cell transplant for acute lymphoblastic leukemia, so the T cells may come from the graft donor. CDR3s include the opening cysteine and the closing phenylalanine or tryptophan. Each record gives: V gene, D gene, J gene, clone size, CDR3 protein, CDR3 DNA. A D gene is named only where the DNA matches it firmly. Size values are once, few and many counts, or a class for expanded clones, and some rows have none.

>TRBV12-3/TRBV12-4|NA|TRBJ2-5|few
CASSLVRGVETQYF
TGTGCCAGCAGTTTAGTAAGGGGTGTGGAGACCCAGTACTTC
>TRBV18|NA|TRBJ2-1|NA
CASSPGSFKGYNEQFF
TGTGCCAGCTCACCGGGAAGTTTTAAGGGATATAATGAGCAGTTCTTC
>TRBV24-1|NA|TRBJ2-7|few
CATSDFRGYEQYF
TGTGCCACCAGTGATTTCAGGGGCTACGAGCAGTACTTC
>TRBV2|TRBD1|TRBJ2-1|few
CASKGQERSEQFF
TGTGCCAGCAAAGGACAGGAGCGAAGTGAGCAGTTCTTC
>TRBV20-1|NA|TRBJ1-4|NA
CSARGDSEKLFF
TGCAGTGCTAGAGGGGATTCTGAAAAACTGTTTTTT
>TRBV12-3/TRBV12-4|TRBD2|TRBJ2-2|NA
CASSPTGGPNTGELFF
TGTGCCAGCAGTCCGACGGGGGGGCCCAACACCGGGGAGCTGTTTTTT
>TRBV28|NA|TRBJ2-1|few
CASSLPNNEQFF
TGTGCCAGCAGTTTACCGAACAATGAGCAGTTCTTC
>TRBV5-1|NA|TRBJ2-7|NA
CASSLEGRGPFEQYF
TGCGCCAGCAGCTTGGAAGGGCGGGGGCCGTTCGAGCAGTACTTC
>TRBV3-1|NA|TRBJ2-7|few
CASSQAQGPYEQYF
TGTGCCAGCAGCCAAGCGCAGGGGCCCTACGAGCAGTACTTC
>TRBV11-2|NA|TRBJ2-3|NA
CASSLYEADTQYF
TGTGCCAGCAGCTTATATGAGGCGGATACGCAGTATTTT
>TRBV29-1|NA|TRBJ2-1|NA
CSVEDYRDLFYNEQFF
TGCAGCGTTGAAGATTACCGGGACCTTTTCTACAATGAGCAGTTCTTC
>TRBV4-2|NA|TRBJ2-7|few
CASSMAEVPYEQYF
TGTGCCAGCAGCATGGCAGAGGTCCCCTACGAGCAGTACTTC
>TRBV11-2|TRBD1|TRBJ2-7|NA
CASSLVNRGPGEQYF
TGTGCCAGCAGCTTAGTAAACAGGGGACCGGGGGAGCAGTACTTC
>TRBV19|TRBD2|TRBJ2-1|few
CASSIVAGGLLF
TGTGCCAGTAGTATAGTTGCGGGGGGGCTTCTCTTC
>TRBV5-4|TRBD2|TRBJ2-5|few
CASRPRLAEQETQYF
TGTGCCAGCAGACCGAGACTAGCGGAACAAGAGACCCAGTACTTC
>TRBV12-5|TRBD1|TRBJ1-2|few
CASGHDRDGYTF
TGTGCTAGTGGCCACGACAGGGATGGCTACACCTTC
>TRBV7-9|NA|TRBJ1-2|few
CASSPGTGIHGYTF
TGTGCCAGCAGCCCAGGAACAGGGATCCATGGCTACACCTTC
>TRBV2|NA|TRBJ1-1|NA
CASSRTAQFPEAFF
TGTGCCAGCAGCCGGACAGCTCAGTTCCCTGAAGCTTTCTTT
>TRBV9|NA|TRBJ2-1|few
CASSVASVNEQFF
TGTGCCAGCAGCGTAGCTAGCGTCAATGAGCAGTTCTTC
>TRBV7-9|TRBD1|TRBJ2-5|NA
CASRRTRQGRGETQYF
TGTGCCAGCAGGCGCACCCGACAGGGTAGAGGGGAGACCCAGTACTTC
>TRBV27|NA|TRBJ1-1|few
CASSLSWTVNTEAFF
TGTGCCAGCAGTTTATCGTGGACAGTGAACACTGAAGCTTTCTTT
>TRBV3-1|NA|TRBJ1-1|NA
CASSQEWGAGTEAFF
TGTGCCAGCAGCCAAGAATGGGGGGCTGGCACTGAAGCTTTCTTT
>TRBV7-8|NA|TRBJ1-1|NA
CASSPYGQGTEAFF
TGTGCCAGCAGCCCGTATGGCCAGGGCACTGAAGCTTTCTTT
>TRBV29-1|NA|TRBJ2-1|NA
CSVALRARNNEQFF
TGCAGCGTTGCCCTCCGGGCTAGAAACAATGAGCAGTTCTTC
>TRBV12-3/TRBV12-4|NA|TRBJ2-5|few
CASSPSDRGGTQYF
TGTGCCAGCAGTCCCTCAGACAGAGGGGGGACCCAGTACTTC
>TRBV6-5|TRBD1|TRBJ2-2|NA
CASSRTGAGELFF
TGTGCCAGCAGTAGGACAGGGGCCGGGGAGCTGTTTTTT
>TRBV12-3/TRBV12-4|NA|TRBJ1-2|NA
CASQTGKLGYTF
TGTGCCAGCCAAACAGGGAAATTAGGCTACACCTTC
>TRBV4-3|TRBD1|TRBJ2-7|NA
CASSQDRDSYYEQYF
TGCGCCAGCAGCCAAGATAGGGACAGCTACTACGAGCAGTACTTC
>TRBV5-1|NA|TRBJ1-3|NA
CSSSSRGTGNTIYF
TGCTCCAGCAGCTCGAGGGGCACTGGAAACACCATATATTTT
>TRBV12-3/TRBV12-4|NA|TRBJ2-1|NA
CASSPGLDYEQFF
TGTGCCAGCAGTCCCGGGTTGGACTATGAGCAGTTCTTC
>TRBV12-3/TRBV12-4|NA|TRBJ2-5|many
CASSFRRPQETQYF
TGTGCCAGCAGTTTCCGCAGGCCCCAAGAGACCCAGTACTTC
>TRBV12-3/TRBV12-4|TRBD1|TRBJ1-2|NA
CASSMGQFYGYTF
TGTGCCAGCAGTATGGGACAGTTCTATGGCTACACCTTC
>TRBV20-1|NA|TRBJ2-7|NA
CSAGLTYEQYF
TGCAGTGCTGGCCTTACGTACGAGCAGTACTTC
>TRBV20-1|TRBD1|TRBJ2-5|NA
CSACRDRGRETQYF
TGCAGTGCCTGCCGGGACAGGGGGCGGGAGACCCAGTACTTC
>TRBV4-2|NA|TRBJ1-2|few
CASSQGRKYGYTF
TGTGCCAGCAGCCAGGGACGTAAATATGGCTACACCTTC
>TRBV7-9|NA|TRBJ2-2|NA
CASSLARGANTGELFF
TGTGCCAGCAGCTTAGCCCGCGGAGCGAACACCGGGGAGCTGTTTTTT
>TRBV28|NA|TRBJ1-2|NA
CASTLDRPGKTPAYGYTF
TGTGCCAGCACCTTGGATCGGCCAGGGAAGACCCCAGCCTATGGCTACACCTTC
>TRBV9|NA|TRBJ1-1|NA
CASSTRTNTEAFF
TGTGCCAGCAGCACCCGGACTAACACTGAAGCTTTCTTT
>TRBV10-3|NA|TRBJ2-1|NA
CAISPGEGIYNEQFF
TGTGCCATCAGCCCCGGGGAAGGCATTTACAATGAGCAGTTCTTC
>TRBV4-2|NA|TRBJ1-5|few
CASSQDGGALINQPQHF
TGTGCCAGCAGCCAAGACGGAGGGGCCCTTATCAATCAGCCCCAGCATTTT
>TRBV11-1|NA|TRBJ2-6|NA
CASSSPFSGGSGANVLTF
TGTGCCAGCAGCTCTCCGTTTTCAGGCGGCTCTGGGGCCAACGTCCTGACTTTC
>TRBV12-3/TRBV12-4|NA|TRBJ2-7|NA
CASSLDMGSYEQYF
TGTGCCAGCAGTTTAGATATGGGCTCGTACGAGCAGTACTTC
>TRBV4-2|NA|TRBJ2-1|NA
CASSQDATRSGLNEQFF
TGTGCCAGCAGCCAAGACGCAACTAGGTCTGGGTTAAATGAGCAGTTCTTC
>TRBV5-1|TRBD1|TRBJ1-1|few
CASSHRRQGDIEVSEAFF
TGCGCCAGCAGCCACCGTCGACAGGGCGATATTGAGGTCTCTGAAGCTTTCTTT
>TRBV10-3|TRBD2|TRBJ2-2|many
CAISEYDGGAAAGELFF
TGTGCCATCAGTGAATATGACGGGGGGGCCGCAGCCGGGGAGCTGTTTTTT
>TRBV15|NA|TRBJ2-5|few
CATSGGHGETQYF
TGTGCCACCAGCGGGGGGCACGGTGAGACCCAGTACTTC
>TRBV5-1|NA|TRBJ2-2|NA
CASSRNSGSNTGELFF
TGCGCCAGCAGCCGTAATAGCGGATCGAACACCGGGGAGCTGTTTTTT
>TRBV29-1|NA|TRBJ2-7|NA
CSVEDYRSYEQYF
TGCAGCGTTGAAGATTACCGATCCTACGAGCAGTACTTC
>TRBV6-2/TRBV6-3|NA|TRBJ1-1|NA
CASSYSMRPINTEAFF
TGTGCCAGCAGTTACTCGATGAGACCCATCAACACTGAAGCTTTCTTT
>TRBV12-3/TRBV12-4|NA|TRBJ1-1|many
CASSVDTDTEAFF
TGTGCCAGCAGTGTAGACACTGACACTGAAGCTTTCTTT